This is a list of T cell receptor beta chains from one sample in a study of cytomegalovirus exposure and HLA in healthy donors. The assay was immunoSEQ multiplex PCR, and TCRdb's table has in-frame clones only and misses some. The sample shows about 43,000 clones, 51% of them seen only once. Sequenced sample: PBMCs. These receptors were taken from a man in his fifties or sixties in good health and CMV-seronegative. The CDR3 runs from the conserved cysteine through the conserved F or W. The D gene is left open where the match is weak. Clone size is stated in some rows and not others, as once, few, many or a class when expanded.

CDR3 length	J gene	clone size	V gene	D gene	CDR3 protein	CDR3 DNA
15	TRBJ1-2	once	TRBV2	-	CASSSSGTPNYGYTF	TGTGCCAGCAGTTCTAGCGGGACACCCAACTATGGCTACACCTTC
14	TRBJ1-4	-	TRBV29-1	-	CSVETQGRREKLFF	TGCAGCGTTGAAACCCAGGGGCGGCGTGAAAAACTGTTTTTT
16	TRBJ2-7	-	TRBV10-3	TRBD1	CAISDPGQGLFYEQYF	TGTGCCATCAGTGACCCGGGACAGGGCCTCTTCTACGAGCAGTACTTC
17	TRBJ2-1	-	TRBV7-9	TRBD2	CASSLAQVAGAYNEQFF	TGTGCCAGCAGCTTAGCGCAGGTAGCGGGGGCCTACAATGAGCAGTTCTTC
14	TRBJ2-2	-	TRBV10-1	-	CASSPQVSTGELFF	TGCGCCAGCAGTCCCCAGGTTTCCACCGGGGAGCTGTTTTTT
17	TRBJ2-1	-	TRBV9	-	CASSVESGGSSYNEQFF	TGTGCCAGCAGCGTAGAATCCGGCGGAAGCTCCTACAATGAGCAGTTCTTC
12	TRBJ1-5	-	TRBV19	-	CASSIESQPQHF	TGTGCCAGTAGTATAGAGAGTCAGCCCCAGCATTTT
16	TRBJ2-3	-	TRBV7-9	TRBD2	CASSSGLAGGPDTQYF	TGTGCCAGCAGCTCGGGACTAGCGGGAGGACCAGATACGCAGTATTTT
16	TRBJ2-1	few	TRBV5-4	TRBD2	CASSSRTSATYNEQFF	TGTGCCAGCAGCTCCCGAACTAGCGCCACCTACAATGAGCAGTTCTTC
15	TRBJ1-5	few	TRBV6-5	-	CASRPNTDSNQPQHF	TGTGCCAGCAGGCCCAACACAGATAGCAATCAGCCCCAGCATTTT
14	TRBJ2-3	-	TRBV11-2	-	CASRPWGESDTQYF	TGTGCCAGCAGACCCTGGGGGGAATCAGATACGCAGTATTTT
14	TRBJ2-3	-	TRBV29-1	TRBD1	CSVAPGQGTDTQYF	TGCAGCGTCGCTCCGGGACAGGGGACAGATACGCAGTATTTT
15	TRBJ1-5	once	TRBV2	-	CASNGRGGAGQPQHF	TGTGCCAGCAACGGTCGGGGAGGAGCAGGGCAGCCCCAGCATTTT
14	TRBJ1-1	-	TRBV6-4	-	CASSASPGNTEAFF	TGTGCCAGCAGTGCTTCCCCGGGGAACACTGAAGCTTTCTTT
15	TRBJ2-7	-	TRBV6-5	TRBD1	CASSGTGRVTYEQYF	TGTGCCAGCAGTGGGACAGGGAGGGTTACCTACGAGCAGTACTTC
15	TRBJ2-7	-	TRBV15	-	CATSRDGSLSYEQYF	TGTGCCACCAGCAGAGATGGTAGTCTTTCCTACGAGCAGTACTTC
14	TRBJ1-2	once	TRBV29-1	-	CSVEVGASSYGYTF	TGCAGCGTTGAGGTCGGAGCCTCAAGCTATGGCTACACCTTC
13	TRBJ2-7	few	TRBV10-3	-	CAIREGQSYEQYF	TGTGCCATCAGGGAGGGCCAGTCCTACGAGCAGTACTTC
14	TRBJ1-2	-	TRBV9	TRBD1	CASSGGQGARGYTF	TGTGCCAGCAGCGGCGGGCAGGGGGCTCGGGGCTACACCTTC
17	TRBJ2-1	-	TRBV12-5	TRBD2	CASGYRTSESSYNEQFF	TGTGCTAGTGGCTATCGGACTAGCGAGAGCTCCTACAATGAGCAGTTCTTC
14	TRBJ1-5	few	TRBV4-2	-	CASSQDHSGQPQHF	TGTGCCAGCAGCCAAGATCACTCAGGCCAGCCCCAGCATTTT
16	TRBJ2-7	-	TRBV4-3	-	CASSQLAGTVSYEQYF	TGCGCCAGCAGCCAATTAGCCGGGACTGTCTCCTACGAGCAGTACTTC
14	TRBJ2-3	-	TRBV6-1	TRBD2	CASRRGYSTDTQYF	TGTGCCAGCCGGCGGGGGTATAGCACAGATACGCAGTATTTT
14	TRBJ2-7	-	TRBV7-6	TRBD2	CASSTLAGVGEQYF	TGTGCCAGCAGCACACTAGCGGGAGTAGGCGAGCAGTACTTC
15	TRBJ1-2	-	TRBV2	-	CASSDLRGRDYGYTF	TGTGCCAGCAGTGACCTAAGGGGCCGAGACTATGGCTACACCTTC
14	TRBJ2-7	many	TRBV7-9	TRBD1	CASSFVGQGYEQYF	TGTGCCAGCAGCTTTGTGGGACAGGGGTACGAGCAGTACTTC
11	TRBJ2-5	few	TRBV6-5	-	CASSYSGAQYF	TGTGCCAGCAGTTACTCCGGGGCCCAGTACTTC
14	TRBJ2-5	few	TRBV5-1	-	CASSLDGYQETQYF	TGCGCCAGCAGCTTGGACGGTTACCAAGAGACCCAGTACTTC
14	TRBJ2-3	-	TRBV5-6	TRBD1	CASSPTDRGDTQYF	TGTGCCAGCAGCCCGACGGACAGGGGTGATACGCAGTATTTT